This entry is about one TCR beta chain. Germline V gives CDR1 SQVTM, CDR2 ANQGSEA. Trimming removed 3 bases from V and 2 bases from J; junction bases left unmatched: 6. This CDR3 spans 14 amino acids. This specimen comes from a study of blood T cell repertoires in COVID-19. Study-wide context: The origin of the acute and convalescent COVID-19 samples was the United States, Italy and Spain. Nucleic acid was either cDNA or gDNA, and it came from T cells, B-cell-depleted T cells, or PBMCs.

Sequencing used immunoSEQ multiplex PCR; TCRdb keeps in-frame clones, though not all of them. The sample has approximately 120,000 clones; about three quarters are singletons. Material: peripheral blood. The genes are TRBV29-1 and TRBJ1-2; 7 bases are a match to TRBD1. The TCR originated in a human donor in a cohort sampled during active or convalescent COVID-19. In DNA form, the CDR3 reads TGCAGCGTTGATGGACAGGCGAAGAACTATGGCTACACCTTC. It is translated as CSVDGQAKNYGYTF. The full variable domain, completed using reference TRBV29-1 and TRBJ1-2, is SAVISQKPSRDICQRGTSLTIQCQVDSQVTMMFWYRQQPGQSLTLIATANQGSEATYESGFVIDKFPISRPNLTFSTLTVSNMSPEDSSIYLCSVDGQAKNYGYTFGSGTRLTVV.